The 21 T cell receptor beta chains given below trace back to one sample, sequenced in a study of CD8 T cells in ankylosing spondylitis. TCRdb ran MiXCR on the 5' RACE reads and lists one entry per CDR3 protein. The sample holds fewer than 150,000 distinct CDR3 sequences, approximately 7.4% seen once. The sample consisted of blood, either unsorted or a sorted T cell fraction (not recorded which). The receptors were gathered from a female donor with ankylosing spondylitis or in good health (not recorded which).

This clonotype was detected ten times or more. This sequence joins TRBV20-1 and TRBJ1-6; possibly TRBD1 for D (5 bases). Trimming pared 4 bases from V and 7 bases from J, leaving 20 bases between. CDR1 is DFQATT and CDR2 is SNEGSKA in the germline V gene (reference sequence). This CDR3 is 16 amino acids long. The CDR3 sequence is CSAKPSGGRGNSPLHF. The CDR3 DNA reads TGCAGTGCTAAACCCTCGGGGGGTCGGGGGAATTCACCCCTCCACTTT.

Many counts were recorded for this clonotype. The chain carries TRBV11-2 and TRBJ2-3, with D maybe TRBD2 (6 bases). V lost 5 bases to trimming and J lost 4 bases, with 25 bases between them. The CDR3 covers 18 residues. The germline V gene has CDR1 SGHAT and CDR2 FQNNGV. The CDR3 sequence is CASSLRTGFSGGADTQYF. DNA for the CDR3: TGTGCCAGCAGCCTCCGAACCGGCTTTAGCGGAGGTGCAGATACGCAGTATTTT.

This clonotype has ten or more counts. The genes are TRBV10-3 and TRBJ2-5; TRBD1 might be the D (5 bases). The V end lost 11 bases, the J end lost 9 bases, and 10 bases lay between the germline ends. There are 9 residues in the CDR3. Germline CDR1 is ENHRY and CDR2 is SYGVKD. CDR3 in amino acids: CAVKGAQYF. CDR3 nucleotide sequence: TGTGCCGTCAAAGGGGCCCAGTACTTC.

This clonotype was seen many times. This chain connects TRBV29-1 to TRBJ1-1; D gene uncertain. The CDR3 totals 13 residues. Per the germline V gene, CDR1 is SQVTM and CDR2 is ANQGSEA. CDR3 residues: CSTTRPHDTEAFF. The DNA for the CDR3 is TGCAGTACCACCCGGCCACATGACACTGAAGCTTTCTTT.

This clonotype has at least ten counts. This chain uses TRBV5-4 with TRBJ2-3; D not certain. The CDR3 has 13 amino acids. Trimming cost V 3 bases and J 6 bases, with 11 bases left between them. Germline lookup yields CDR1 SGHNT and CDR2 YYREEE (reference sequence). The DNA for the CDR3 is TGTGCCAGCAGCTCGTCTGGGCTGGATACGCAGTATTTT. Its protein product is CASSSSGLDTQYF.

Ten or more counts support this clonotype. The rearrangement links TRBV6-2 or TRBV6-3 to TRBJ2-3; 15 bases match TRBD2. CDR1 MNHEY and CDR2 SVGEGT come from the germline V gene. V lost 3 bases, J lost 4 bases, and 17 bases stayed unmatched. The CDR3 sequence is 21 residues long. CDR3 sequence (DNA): TGTGCCAGCAGTTATCGTCCGGGGGGGACTAGCGGGGGGAAAAGGGCAGATACGCAGTATTTT. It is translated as CASSYRPGGTSGGKRADTQYF.

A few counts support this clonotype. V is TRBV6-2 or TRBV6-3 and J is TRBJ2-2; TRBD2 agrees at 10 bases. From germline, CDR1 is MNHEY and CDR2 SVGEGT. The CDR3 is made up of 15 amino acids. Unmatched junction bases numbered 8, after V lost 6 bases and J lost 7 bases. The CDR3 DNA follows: TGTGCCAGCAGCGAAAGCGGGGGGGCCGACGGGGAGCTGTTTTTT. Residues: CASSESGGADGELFF.

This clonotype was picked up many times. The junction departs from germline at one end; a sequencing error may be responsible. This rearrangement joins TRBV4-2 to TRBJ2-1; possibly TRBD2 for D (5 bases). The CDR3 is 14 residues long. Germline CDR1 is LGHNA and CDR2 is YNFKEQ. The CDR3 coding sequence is TGTGCCAGCAGCCAAGTCAGGTCGGACCCCCAGCGGCTCTTC. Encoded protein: CASSQVRSDPQRLF.

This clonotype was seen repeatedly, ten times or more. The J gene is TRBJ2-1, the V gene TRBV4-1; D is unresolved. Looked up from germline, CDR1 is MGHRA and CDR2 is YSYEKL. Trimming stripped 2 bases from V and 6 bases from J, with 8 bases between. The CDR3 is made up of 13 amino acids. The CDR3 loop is CASSQSPLNEQFF. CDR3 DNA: TGCGCCAGCAGCCAATCCCCCCTCAATGAGCAGTTCTTC.

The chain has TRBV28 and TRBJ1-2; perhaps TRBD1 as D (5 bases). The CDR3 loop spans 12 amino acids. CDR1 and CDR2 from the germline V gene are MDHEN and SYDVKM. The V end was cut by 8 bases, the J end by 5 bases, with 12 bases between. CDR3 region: CASSIRGYGYTF. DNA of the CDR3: TGTGCCAGCTCCATAAGGGGTTATGGCTACACCTTC.

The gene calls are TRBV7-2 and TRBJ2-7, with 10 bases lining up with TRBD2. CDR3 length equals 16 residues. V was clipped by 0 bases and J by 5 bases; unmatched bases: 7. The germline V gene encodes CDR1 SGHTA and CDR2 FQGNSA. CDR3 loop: CASSLALSGGANEQYF. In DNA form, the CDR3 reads TGTGCCAGCAGCTTAGCGTTGAGCGGGGGGGCAAACGAGCAGTACTTC.

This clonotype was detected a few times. CDR3 amino acids: CASSLASENTEAFF. CDR3 DNA sequence: TGTGCCAGCAGCTTAGCATCGGAGAACACTGAAGCTTTCTTT. The chain is built from TRBV7-2 and TRBJ1-1; D is uncertain. The germline V gene encodes CDR1 SGHTA and CDR2 FQGNSA. CDR3 length: 14 residues. With 0 bases removed from V and 1 base from J, the gap between germline ends came to 6 bases.

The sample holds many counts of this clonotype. For the CDR3, the DNA is TGTGCCAGCAGCCGGGGCAACACCGGGGAGCTGTTTTTT. Protein sequence: CASSRGNTGELFF. This chain joins TRBV7-8 and TRBJ2-2; D tentatively fits TRBD1 or TRBD2 (5 bases each). CDR1 is SGHVS and CDR2 is FQNEAQ in the germline V gene. V was clipped by 5 bases and J by 2 bases, with 6 bases between them. The CDR3 is 13 amino acids.

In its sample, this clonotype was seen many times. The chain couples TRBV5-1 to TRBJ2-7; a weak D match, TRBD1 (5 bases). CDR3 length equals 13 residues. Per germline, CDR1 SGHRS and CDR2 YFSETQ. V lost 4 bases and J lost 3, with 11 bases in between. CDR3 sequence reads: CASSPDTLYEQYF. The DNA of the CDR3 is TGCGCCAGCAGCCCGGACACCCTCTACGAGCAGTACTTC.

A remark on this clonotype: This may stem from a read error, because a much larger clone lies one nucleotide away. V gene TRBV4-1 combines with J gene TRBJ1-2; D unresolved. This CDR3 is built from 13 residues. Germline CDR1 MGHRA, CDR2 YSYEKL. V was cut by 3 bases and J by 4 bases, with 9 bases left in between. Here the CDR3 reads CASSQTTTYGYTF. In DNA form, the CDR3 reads TGCGCCAGCAGCCAGACGACAACCTATGGCTACACCTTC.

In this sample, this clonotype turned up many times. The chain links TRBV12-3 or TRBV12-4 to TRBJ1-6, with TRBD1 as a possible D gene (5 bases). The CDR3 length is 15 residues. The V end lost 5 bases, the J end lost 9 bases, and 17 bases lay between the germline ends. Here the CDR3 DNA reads TGTGCCAGCAGTATCTCAGGGATCCAAGGTTCACCCCTCCACTTT. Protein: CASSISGIQGSPLHF.

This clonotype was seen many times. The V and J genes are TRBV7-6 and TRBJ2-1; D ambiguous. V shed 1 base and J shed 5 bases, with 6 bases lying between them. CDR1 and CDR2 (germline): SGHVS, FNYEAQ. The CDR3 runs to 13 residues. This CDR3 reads CASSLVPNNEQFF. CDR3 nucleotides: TGTGCCAGCAGCTTAGTCCCAAACAATGAGCAGTTCTTC.

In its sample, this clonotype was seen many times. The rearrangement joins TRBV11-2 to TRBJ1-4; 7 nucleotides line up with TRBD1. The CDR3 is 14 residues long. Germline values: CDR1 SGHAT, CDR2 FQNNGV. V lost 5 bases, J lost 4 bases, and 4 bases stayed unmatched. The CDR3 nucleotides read TGTGCCAGCAGCCGGGACAGAGTTAATGAAAAACTGTTTTTT. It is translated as CASSRDRVNEKLFF.

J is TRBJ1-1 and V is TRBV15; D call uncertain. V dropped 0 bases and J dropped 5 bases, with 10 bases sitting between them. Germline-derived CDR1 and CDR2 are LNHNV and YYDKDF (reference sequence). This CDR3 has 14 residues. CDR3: CATSRDRAATEAFF. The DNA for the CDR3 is TGTGCCACCAGCAGAGATAGGGCGGCAACTGAAGCTTTCTTT.

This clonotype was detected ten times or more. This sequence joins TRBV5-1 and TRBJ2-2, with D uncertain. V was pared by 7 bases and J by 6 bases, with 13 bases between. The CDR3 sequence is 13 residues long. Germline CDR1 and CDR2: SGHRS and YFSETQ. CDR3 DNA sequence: TGCGCCAGCGGCGTGGGGATTTCCGGGGAGCTGTTTTTT. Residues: CASGVGISGELFF.

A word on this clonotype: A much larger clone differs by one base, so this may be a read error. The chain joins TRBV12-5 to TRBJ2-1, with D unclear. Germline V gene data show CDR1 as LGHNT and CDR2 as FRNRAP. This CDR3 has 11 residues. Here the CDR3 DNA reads TGTGTTAGTGGCCACAATAATGAGCAGTTCTTC. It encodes CVSGHNNEQFF.